This T cell receptor beta chain was sequenced for a study of response to subunit inactivated influenza vaccine. TCRdb redid the calling of the RT-PCR reads with MiXCR, one entry per CDR3 protein. The table includes approximately 490,000 distinct CDR3 sequences, approximately 7.8% detected once. The clonotype was recovered from a man between 50 and 75 years old who received an inactivated influenza vaccine. Sequences were derived from PBMCs from blood, sampled less than 25 months after vaccination.

CDR3 residues: CASSTGQLYGYTF. CDR3 bases: TGTGCCAGCAGCACGGGACAGCTCTATGGCTACACCTTC. The V call is TRBV7-9, the J call TRBJ1-2, with 7 bases aligning to TRBD1. The V gene end was trimmed by 5 bases and the J gene end by 4 bases; junction bases not matched to a gene: 4. Germline loops: CDR1 SEHNR, CDR2 FQNEAQ (reference sequence). The CDR3 has 13 amino acids.